Listed below are T cell receptor beta chains from one sample, sequenced in a study of shared clonotypes between healthy human individuals. The method was immunoSEQ multiplex PCR; TCRdb's version includes in-frame clones alone and lacks a portion of them. The sample holds around 500,000 clones; around 80% are singletons and the top ten take over 10%. The source material was PBMCs. Source of these receptors: a woman in her thirties or forties in good health. Some clones in this sample may be carry-over from other donors' samples. CDR3s include the opening cysteine and the closing phenylalanine or tryptophan. A D gene is named only where the DNA matches it firmly. Where a row states a size, it is once, few, many or the class of an expanded clone; other rows omit it.

J gene | clone size | D gene | V gene | CDR3 protein | CDR3 DNA
TRBJ1-3 | NA | NA | TRBV28 | CASRKRIGVSGNTIYF | TGTGCCAGCAGGAAACGTATAGGGGTATCTGGAAACACCATATATTTT
TRBJ2-2 | few | NA | TRBV10-1 | CASSSRAAGELFF | TGCGCCAGCAGTTCGAGGGCCGCCGGGGAGCTGTTTTTT
TRBJ1-6 | NA | NA | TRBV6-5 | CAGAGTKNSPLHF | TGTGCCGGAGCCGGGACGAAAAATTCACCCCTCCACTTT
TRBJ2-3 | NA | TRBD2 | TRBV4-2 | CASSQPGGGTDTQYF | TGTGCCAGCAGCCAACCGGGAGGGGGGACAGATACGCAGTATTTT
TRBJ2-1 | once | NA | TRBV5-6 | CASSFFGEAYNEQFF | TGTGCCAGCAGCTTCTTCGGGGAGGCGTACAATGAGCAGTTCTTC
TRBJ2-3 | NA | TRBD1 | TRBV28 | CASGDRGITDTQYF | TGTGCCAGCGGGGACAGGGGAATCACAGATACGCAGTATTTT
TRBJ1-4 | NA | TRBD1 | TRBV5-1 | CASSLVGTGDEKLFF | TGCGCCAGCAGCTTGGTAGGGACAGGGGATGAAAAACTGTTTTTT
TRBJ2-7 | NA | NA | TRBV4-3 | CASSQDRGYEQYF | TGCGCCAGCAGCCAAGATCGGGGATACGAGCAGTACTTC
TRBJ2-1 | NA | NA | TRBV19 | CASSIEAFSYNEQFF | TGTGCCAGTAGTATAGAGGCTTTTTCCTACAATGAGCAGTTCTTC
TRBJ1-5 | NA | NA | TRBV7-9 | CASSLALQPQHF | TGTGCCAGCAGCTTGGCACTTCAGCCCCAGCATTTT
TRBJ1-1 | NA | NA | TRBV28 | CASRSGVMNTEAFF | TGTGCCAGCAGGTCAGGAGTGATGAACACTGAAGCTTTCTTT
TRBJ2-5 | NA | NA | TRBV11-2 | CASTLTGPQETQYF | TGTGCCAGCACCCTGACAGGCCCCCAAGAGACCCAGTACTTC
TRBJ2-3 | NA | NA | TRBV27 | CASSRRWNTDTQYF | TGTGCCAGCAGCCGTCGTTGGAACACAGATACGCAGTATTTT
TRBJ1-2 | NA | TRBD1 | TRBV6-5 | CASSYSPDRADGYTF | TGTGCCAGCAGTTACTCGCCGGACAGGGCGGACGGCTACACCTTC
TRBJ1-2 | NA | NA | TRBV7-9 | CASINVAPTIHPNYGYTF | TGTGCCAGCATCAACGTGGCCCCTACCATCCACCCTAACTATGGCTACACCTTC
TRBJ2-3 | many | NA | TRBV30 | CAWRSVQSATQYF | TGTGCCTGGAGGTCGGTTCAATCGGCTACGCAGTATTTT
TRBJ1-5 | NA | NA | TRBV27 | CASRLGQYNQPQHF | TGTGCCAGCAGGTTAGGACAGTACAATCAGCCCCAGCATTTT
TRBJ2-3 | few | TRBD2 | TRBV29-1 | CSVVGPSGSLPTDTQYF | TGCAGCGTTGTTGGTCCTAGCGGGAGTTTACCCACAGATACGCAGTATTTT
TRBJ2-7 | NA | TRBD2 | TRBV15 | CATSRGLAETYEQYF | TGTGCCACCAGCAGAGGACTAGCGGAGACCTACGAGCAGTACTTC
TRBJ2-5 | NA | NA | TRBV5-4 | CASSFWSTQETQYF | TGTGCCAGCAGCTTTTGGTCTACCCAAGAGACCCAGTACTTC
TRBJ2-7 | NA | TRBD2 | TRBV19 | CASSMTSGRIYEQYF | TGTGCCAGTAGTATGACTAGCGGGAGAATATACGAGCAGTACTTC
TRBJ2-1 | NA | TRBD2 | TRBV27 | CASSPRLARRYNEQFF | TGTGCCAGCAGCCCTAGACTAGCCCGACGATACAATGAGCAGTTCTTC
TRBJ2-1 | NA | NA | TRBV9 | CASSVGDLSYNEQFF | TGTGCCAGCAGCGTAGGGGACTTAAGCTACAATGAGCAGTTCTTC
TRBJ2-7 | NA | NA | TRBV18 | CASSPGAAEQYF | TGTGCCAGCTCACCAGGGGCGGCCGAGCAGTACTTC
TRBJ2-5 | NA | NA | TRBV12-2 | CASRSRTFSGETQYF | TGTGCAAGTCGCTCCCGGACATTTTCCGGAGAGACCCAGTACTTC
TRBJ2-5 | NA | TRBD2 | TRBV12-5 | CASGSGRASETQYF | TGTGCTAGTGGTAGCGGGAGGGCCAGTGAGACCCAGTACTTC
TRBJ2-2 | NA | NA | TRBV9 | CASSVGSAGEYTGELFF | TGTGCCAGCAGCGTAGGAAGCGCCGGAGAGTACACCGGGGAGCTGTTTTTT
TRBJ2-6 | NA | NA | TRBV25-1 | CASSETRSSGANVLTF | TGTGCCAGCAGTGAAACCCGTAGCTCTGGGGCCAACGTCCTGACTTTC
TRBJ1-4 | NA | NA | TRBV5-6 | CASSLFTGRVGEKLFF | TGTGCCAGCAGCCTATTCACAGGGCGCGTTGGTGAAAAACTGTTTTTT
TRBJ2-3 | NA | TRBD1 | TRBV28 | CASSPRTGGIDTQYF | TGTGCCAGCAGTCCCCGGACAGGGGGCATAGATACGCAGTATTTT
TRBJ2-7 | NA | NA | TRBV18 | CASSPPVTIPHF | TGTGCCAGCTCACCACCGGTGACGATCCCGCACTTC
TRBJ2-5 | NA | TRBD1 | TRBV10-3 | CAISRDREWETQYF | TGTGCCATCAGTAGGGACAGGGAATGGGAGACCCAGTACTTC
TRBJ1-5 | NA | NA | TRBV28 | CASSSGLRGSNQPQHF | TGTGCCAGCAGTTCAGGGTTAAGGGGTAGCAATCAGCCCCAGCATTTT
TRBJ1-1 | once | NA | TRBV27 | CASSLARGNTEAFF | TGTGCCAGCAGTTTGGCCAGGGGGAACACTGAAGCTTTCTTT
TRBJ2-2 | NA | NA | TRBV6-5 | CASSYRPRGTGELFF | TGTGCCAGCAGTTACCGACCACGGGGCACCGGGGAGCTGTTTTTT
TRBJ2-5 | once | TRBD2 | TRBV11-2 | CASSLVGGYQETQYF | TGTGCCAGCAGCTTAGTCGGGGGGTACCAAGAGACCCAGTACTTC
TRBJ2-1 | few | NA | TRBV9 | CASSVAPLNNEQFF | TGTGCCAGCAGCGTAGCCCCCCTCAACAATGAGCAGTTCTTC
TRBJ2-6 | NA | NA | TRBV5-1 | CASSLISGANVLTF | TGCGCCAGCAGCTTGATTTCTGGGGCCAACGTCCTGACTTTC
TRBJ2-1 | NA | TRBD1 | TRBV5-5 | CASSPNWGQDNEQFF | TGTGCCAGCAGCCCTAATTGGGGACAGGACAATGAGCAGTTCTTC
TRBJ1-1 | NA | NA | TRBV15 | CATSRDRRNTEAFF | TGTGCCACCAGCAGAGACAGACGGAACACTGAAGCTTTCTTT
TRBJ1-1 | NA | NA | TRBV5-1 | CASSLEGFVNTEAFF | TGCGCCAGCAGCTTGGAAGGGTTTGTGAACACTGAAGCTTTCTTT